The clone carrying this T cell receptor beta chain occurred a few times. As every portion of the isolated RNA was reverse transcribed, the sequencing read expressed TCRB transcripts. Here immunoSEQ multiplex PCR was the method, and the copy in TCRdb shows in-frame clones only, minus some. The table includes some 150,000 clones, 8.5% to 14% detected once. These data originate in a study of beta chain features in type 1 diabetes. CD45RO/CCR7/CD25/CD127/CD95/CD27 sorting isolated CD4+ naive, central memory, regulatory and stem cell-like memory cells. In germline, CDR1 is MGHRA, CDR2 YSYEKL. The CDR3 length is 17 residues. The V gene lost 4 bases and the J gene lost 0 bases, with 17 bases spanning the gap.

Sequenced material: central memory CD4+ T cells from blood. This chain connects TRBV4-1 to TRBJ2-3; D remains ambiguous. This sequence was found in a man younger than 35 in good health. CDR3 region: CASSPDKSSQSTDTQYF. For the CDR3, the DNA is TGCGCCAGCAGCCCAGATAAGTCCTCCCAGAGCACAGATACGCAGTATTTT.